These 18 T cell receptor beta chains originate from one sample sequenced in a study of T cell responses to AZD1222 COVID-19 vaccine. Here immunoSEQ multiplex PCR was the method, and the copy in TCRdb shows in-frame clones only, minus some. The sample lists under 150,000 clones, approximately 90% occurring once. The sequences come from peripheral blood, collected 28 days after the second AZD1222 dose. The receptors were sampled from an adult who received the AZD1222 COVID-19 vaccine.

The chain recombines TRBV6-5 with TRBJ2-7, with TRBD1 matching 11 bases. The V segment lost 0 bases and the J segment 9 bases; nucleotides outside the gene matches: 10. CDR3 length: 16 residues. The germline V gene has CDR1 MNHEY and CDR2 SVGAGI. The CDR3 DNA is TGTGCCAGCAGTTACTCTATCGGACAGGGGGCGCAAGGGCAGTACTTC. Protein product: CASSYSIGQGAQGQYF.

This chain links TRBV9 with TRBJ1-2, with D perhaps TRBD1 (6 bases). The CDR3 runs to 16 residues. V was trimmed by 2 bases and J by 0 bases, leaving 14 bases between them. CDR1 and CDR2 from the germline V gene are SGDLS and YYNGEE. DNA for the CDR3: TGTGCCAGCAGCGTCGACCCGGGACAAGCTAACTATGGCTACACCTTC. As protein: CASSVDPGQANYGYTF.

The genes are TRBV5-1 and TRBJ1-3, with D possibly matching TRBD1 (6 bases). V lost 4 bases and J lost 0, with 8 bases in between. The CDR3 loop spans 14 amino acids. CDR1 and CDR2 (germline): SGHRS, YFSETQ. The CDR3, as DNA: TGCGCCAGCAGCGGGGACAACTCTGGAAACACCATATATTTT. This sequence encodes CASSGDNSGNTIYF.

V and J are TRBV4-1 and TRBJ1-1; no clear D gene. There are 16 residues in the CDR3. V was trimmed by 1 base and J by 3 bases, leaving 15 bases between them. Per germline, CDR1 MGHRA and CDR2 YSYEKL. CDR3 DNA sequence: TGCGCCAGCAGCCAAGGAAGTGGGTTTAAGGACACTGAAGCTTTCTTT. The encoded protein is CASSQGSGFKDTEAFF.

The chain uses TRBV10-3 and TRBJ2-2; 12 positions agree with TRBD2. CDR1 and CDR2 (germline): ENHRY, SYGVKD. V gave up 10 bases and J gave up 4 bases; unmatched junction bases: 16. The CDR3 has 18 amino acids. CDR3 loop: CASLDGLWTSGATGELFF. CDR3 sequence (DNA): TGTGCCAGTCTGGACGGGCTCTGGACTAGCGGGGCCACCGGGGAGCTGTTTTTT.

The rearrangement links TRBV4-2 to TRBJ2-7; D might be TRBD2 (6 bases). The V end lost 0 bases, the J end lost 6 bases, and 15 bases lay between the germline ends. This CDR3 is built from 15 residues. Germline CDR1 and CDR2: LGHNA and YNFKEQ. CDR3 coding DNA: TGTGCCAGCAGCCAAGAAGGATCGAGGGGAGGCGAGCAGTACTTC. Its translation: CASSQEGSRGGEQYF.

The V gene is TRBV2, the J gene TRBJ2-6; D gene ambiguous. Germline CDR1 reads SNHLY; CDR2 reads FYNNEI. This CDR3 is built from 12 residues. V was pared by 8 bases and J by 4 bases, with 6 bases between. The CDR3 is CASLEGANVLTF. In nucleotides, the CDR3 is TGTGCCAGCTTAGAGGGGGCCAACGTCCTGACTTTC.

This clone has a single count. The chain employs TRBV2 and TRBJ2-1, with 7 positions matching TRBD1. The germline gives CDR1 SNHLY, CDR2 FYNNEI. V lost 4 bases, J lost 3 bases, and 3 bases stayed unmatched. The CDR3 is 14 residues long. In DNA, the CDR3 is TGTGCCAGCAGTGCAGGGGACAGCTACAATGAGCAGTTCTTC. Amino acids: CASSAGDSYNEQFF.

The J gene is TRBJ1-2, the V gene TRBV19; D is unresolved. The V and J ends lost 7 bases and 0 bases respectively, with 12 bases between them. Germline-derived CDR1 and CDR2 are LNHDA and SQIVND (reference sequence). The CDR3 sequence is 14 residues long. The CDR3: CASNTPGANYGYTF. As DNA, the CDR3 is TGTGCCAGTAACACCCCGGGAGCTAACTATGGCTACACCTTC.

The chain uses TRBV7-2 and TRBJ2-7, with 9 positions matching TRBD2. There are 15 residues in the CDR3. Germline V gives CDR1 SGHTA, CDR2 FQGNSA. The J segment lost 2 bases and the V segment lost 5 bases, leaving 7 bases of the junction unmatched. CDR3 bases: TGTGCCAGCAGCCCCCTTCGACTAGCGGCCTACGAGCAGTACTTC. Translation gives CASSPLRLAAYEQYF.

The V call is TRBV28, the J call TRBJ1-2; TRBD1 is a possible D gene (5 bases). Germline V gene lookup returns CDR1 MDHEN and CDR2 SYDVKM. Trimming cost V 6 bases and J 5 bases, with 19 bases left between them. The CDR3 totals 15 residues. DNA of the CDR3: TGTGCCAGCAGCCCCGTACCGGGGCTGGGATATGGCTACACCTTC. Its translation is CASSPVPGLGYGYTF.

CDR3 protein: CASSSLRDAKTYGYTF. For the CDR3, the DNA is TGTGCCAGCAGCTCGCTAAGGGACGCGAAGACGTATGGCTACACCTTC. The chain uses TRBV7-3 and TRBJ1-2, with D maybe TRBD1 (5 bases). The CDR3 runs to 16 residues. The V and J ends lost 4 bases and 5 bases respectively, with 20 bases between them. Germline lookup yields CDR1 SGHTA and CDR2 FQGTGA.

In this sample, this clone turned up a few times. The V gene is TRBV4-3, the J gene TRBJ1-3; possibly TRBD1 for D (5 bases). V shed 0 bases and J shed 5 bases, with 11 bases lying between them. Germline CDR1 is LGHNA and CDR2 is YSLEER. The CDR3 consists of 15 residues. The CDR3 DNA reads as TGCGCCAGCAGCCAAGACGAGGGACCAAGAAACACCATATATTTT. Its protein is CASSQDEGPRNTIYF.

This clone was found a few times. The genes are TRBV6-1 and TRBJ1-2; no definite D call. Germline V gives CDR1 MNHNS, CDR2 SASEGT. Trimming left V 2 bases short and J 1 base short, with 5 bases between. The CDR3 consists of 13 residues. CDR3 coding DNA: TGTGCCAGCAGTGAATACAGTAACTATGGCTACACCTTC. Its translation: CASSEYSNYGYTF.

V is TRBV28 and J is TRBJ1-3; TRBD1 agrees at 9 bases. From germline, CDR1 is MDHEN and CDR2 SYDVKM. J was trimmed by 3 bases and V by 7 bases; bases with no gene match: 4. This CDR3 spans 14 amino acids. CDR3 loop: CASTPTGGGNTIYF. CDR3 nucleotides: TGTGCCAGCACCCCGACAGGGGGTGGAAACACCATATATTTT.

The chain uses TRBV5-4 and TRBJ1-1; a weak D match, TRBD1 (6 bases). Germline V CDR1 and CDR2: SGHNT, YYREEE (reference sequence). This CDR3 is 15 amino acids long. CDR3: CAIDRIIGVNTEAFF. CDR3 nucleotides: TGTGCTATCGACAGGATAATTGGGGTGAACACTGAAGCTTTCTTT.

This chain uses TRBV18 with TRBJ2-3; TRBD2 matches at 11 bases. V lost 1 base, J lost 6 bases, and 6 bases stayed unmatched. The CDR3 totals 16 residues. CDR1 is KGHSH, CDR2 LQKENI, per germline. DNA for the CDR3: TGTGCCAGCTCACCACGGCTAGCGGGGGGCCCGGATACGCAGTATTTT. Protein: CASSPRLAGGPDTQYF.

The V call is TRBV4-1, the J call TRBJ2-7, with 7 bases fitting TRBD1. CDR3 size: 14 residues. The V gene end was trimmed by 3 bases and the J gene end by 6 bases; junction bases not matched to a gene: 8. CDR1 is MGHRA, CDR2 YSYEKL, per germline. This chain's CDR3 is CASSHRDSLSEQYF. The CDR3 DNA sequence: TGCGCCAGCAGCCACCGGGACAGTCTCTCCGAGCAGTACTTC.